Listed below are T cell receptor beta chains from one sample, sequenced in a study of T cell clones after liver transplantation. Profiled with immunoSEQ multiplex PCR; TCRdb holds only in-frame clones, not every one. The data contain tens of thousands of clones, 65% to 75% of them singletons. The starting material was CD4+ T cells from blood, obtained before liver transplant. The receptors here all came from a human donor who received a liver transplant. Both conserved end residues are trimmed from each CDR3. Expanded clones are given a class, and other clones once, few, many or no size at all.

>TRBV18|TRBJ1-6|NA
ASSRQGPTYNSPLH
>TRBV4-1|TRBJ1-2|NA
ASSQSDSANYGYT
>TRBV28|TRBJ2-1|NA
ASSSPGQGAVDEQF
>TRBV11-2|TRBJ2-7|NA
ASSLAPVHEQY
>TRBV4-2|TRBJ2-4|NA
ASRGGGIAKNIQY
>TRBV19|TRBJ1-1|NA
ASRQGVGTEAF
>TRBV27|TRBJ1-1|NA
ASSLWRENTEAF
>TRBV6-5|TRBJ1-5|NA
ASSRDRGDLQPQH
>TRBV27|TRBJ2-2|many
ASSLNKGGDTGELF
>TRBV29-1|TRBJ2-7|NA
SARGTIYEQY
>TRBV5-1|TRBJ2-7|NA
ASSPTSGVYEQY
>TRBV7-9|TRBJ1-2|NA
ASSLGTGANYGYT
>TRBV2|TRBJ1-2|medium-sized
ASRPPTSVGGYT
>TRBV11-2|TRBJ1-2|NA
ASSLDYQGSYGYT
>TRBV28|TRBJ1-4|NA
ASRGGGSEKLF
>TRBV18|TRBJ1-1|NA
ASSPPGAGNWNTEAF
>TRBV5-4|TRBJ1-2|once
ASSLSRQGALYGYT
>TRBV29-1|TRBJ1-2|NA
SVETGMSYT
>TRBV5-1|TRBJ1-3|NA
ASSSGSGNTIY
>TRBV18|TRBJ1-3|NA
ASSPTVSSGNTIY
>TRBV7-2|TRBJ2-1|NA
ASSMTGMTYNEQF
>TRBV18|TRBJ2-7|NA
ASSPTGQGYEQY
>TRBV29-1|TRBJ1-1|NA
SANRGTEAF
>TRBV5-1|TRBJ2-1|NA
ASSLEQGASYNEQF
>TRBV28|TRBJ1-3|NA
ASSTSSGNTIY
>TRBV6-6|TRBJ1-2|few
ASSYTGAGGYT
>TRBV9|TRBJ1-2|NA
ASSVETDGYT
>TRBV5-6|TRBJ1-2|NA
ASSAGLYGYT
>TRBV2|TRBJ2-3|NA
ASRERGATDTQY
>TRBV7-2|TRBJ2-1|NA
ASSPSWGQINEQF
>TRBV5-6|TRBJ2-1|NA
ASSSGQGYSNEQF
>TRBV28|TRBJ1-4|NA
ASSPVPV
>TRBV7-9|TRBJ1-2|NA
ASSLDGVIGYT
>TRBV10-2|TRBJ2-7|NA
ASRESKAVPSYEQY
>TRBV21-1|TRBJ2-2|NA
ASSKWGGLTGELF
>TRBV5-8|TRBJ1-5|NA
ASTQGSNQPQH
>TRBV6-1|TRBJ1-3|NA
ASSVDRFSGNTIY
>TRBV19|TRBJ1-6|NA
ASRGIGDSPLH
>TRBV6-6|TRBJ1-2|NA
ASRDRVNYGYT
>TRBV29-1|TRBJ1-4|once
SGIHQLMKKLF
>TRBV2|TRBJ2-3|NA
ASSWDFFPSTDTQY
>TRBV5-6|TRBJ2-3|NA
ASSLVSLQIRTDTQY
>TRBV6-1|TRBJ1-4|NA
ASSDGTASSWWRLF
>TRBV10-2|TRBJ2-7|NA
ASSEHTSGTRPYEQY
>TRBV4-1|TRBJ2-5|NA
ASSPGKGIQETQY
>TRBV30|TRBJ2-3|many
AWKGVASTDTQY
>TRBV5-6|TRBJ2-5|NA
ASSLPQKQETQY
>TRBV6-4|TRBJ2-2|NA
ASRRTATGELF
>TRBV7-3|TRBJ2-5|NA
ASRHHVEQETQY
>TRBV19|TRBJ2-7|NA
ASSINPSDLGEQY
>TRBV6-1|TRBJ1-1|NA
ASSREDTEAF
>TRBV18|TRBJ2-1|many
ASSPGLGRDEQF
>TRBV7-2|TRBJ1-2|NA
ASSTQTGTGYT
>TRBV6-4|TRBJ1-5|NA
ASSPGGGGQPQH
>TRBV6-5|TRBJ1-3|NA
ASTNQGGNTIY
>TRBV7-9|TRBJ1-3|NA
ASSPREAVGNTIY
>TRBV25-1|TRBJ2-7|few
ASTTGRDEQY
>TRBV7-6|TRBJ1-3|NA
ASSLSNVGSGNTIY
>TRBV5-1|TRBJ2-3|NA
ASSLAGLTDTQY
>TRBV2|TRBJ2-4|NA
ASSVGGAKNIQY